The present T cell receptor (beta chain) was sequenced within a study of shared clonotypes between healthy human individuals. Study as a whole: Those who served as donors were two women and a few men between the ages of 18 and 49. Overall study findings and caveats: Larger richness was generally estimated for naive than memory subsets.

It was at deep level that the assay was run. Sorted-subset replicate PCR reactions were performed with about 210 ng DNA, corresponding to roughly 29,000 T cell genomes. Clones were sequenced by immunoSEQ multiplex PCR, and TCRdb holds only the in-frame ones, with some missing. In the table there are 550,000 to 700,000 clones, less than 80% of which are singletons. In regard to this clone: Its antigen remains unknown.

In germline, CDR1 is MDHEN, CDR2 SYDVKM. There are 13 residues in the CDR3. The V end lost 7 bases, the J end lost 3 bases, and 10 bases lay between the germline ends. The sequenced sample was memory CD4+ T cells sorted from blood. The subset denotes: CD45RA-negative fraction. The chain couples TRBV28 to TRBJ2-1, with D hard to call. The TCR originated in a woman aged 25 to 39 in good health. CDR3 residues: CASNLEYYNEQFF. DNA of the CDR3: TGTGCCAGCAACCTTGAGTACTACAATGAGCAGTTCTTC.